These T cell receptor beta chains were read from a single sample in a study of beta chain features in type 1 diabetes. Clones were sequenced by immunoSEQ multiplex PCR, and TCRdb holds only the in-frame ones, with some missing. The repertoire has 860,000 or so clones, about a sixth of them found once; the top ten carry 0.02% to 0.03%. The sequencing input was naive CD4+ T cells from blood. The receptors stem from a woman between 18 and 29 years old in good health. CDR3s include the opening cysteine and the closing phenylalanine or tryptophan. The order of the fields is V gene, clone size, J gene, D gene, CDR3 length, CDR3 DNA, CDR3 protein. The D gene is left open where the match is weak. Not every row has a clone size; where given, it reads once, few, many or a size class.

v_call: TRBV28; clone_size: few; j_call: TRBJ2-4; d_call: TRBD1; cdr3_length: 14; cdr3_nt: TGTGCCACAAGATCCCCAGGGGGCAAAAACATTCAGTACTTC; cdr3_aa: CATRSPGGKNIQYF
v_call: TRBV5-1; clone_size: few; j_call: TRBJ2-7; d_call: .; cdr3_length: 15; cdr3_nt: TGCGCCAGCAGCTTGGGACCTACAGGATCCTACGAGCAGTACTTC; cdr3_aa: CASSLGPTGSYEQYF
v_call: TRBV7-9; clone_size: .; j_call: TRBJ2-6; d_call: TRBD1; cdr3_length: 17; cdr3_nt: TGTGCCAGCAGCCAAGGACAGGGGGCGCTTGGGGCCAACGTCCAGACTTTC; cdr3_aa: CASSQGQGALGANVQTF
v_call: TRBV4-2; clone_size: few; j_call: TRBJ1-2; d_call: .; cdr3_length: 14; cdr3_nt: TGTGCCAGCAGCCCCCAAGGTGGGGGGGAGGGCTACACCTTC; cdr3_aa: CASSPQGGGEGYTF
v_call: TRBV5-5; clone_size: .; j_call: TRBJ2-7; d_call: .; cdr3_length: 14; cdr3_nt: TGTGCCAGCAGCTTGGGGGCGACCTCCTACGAGCAGTACTTC; cdr3_aa: CASSLGATSYEQYF
v_call: TRBV5-8; clone_size: once; j_call: TRBJ1-1; d_call: TRBD1; cdr3_length: 14; cdr3_nt: TGTGCCAGCAGCTTGGTCGGGACAGGGGATAGCGCTTTCTTT; cdr3_aa: CASSLVGTGDSAFF
v_call: TRBV27; clone_size: .; j_call: TRBJ2-1; d_call: .; cdr3_length: 17; cdr3_nt: TGTGCCAGCAGTTTATTCCCGATAAGTGGGGCCTACAATGAGCAGTTCTTC; cdr3_aa: CASSLFPISGAYNEQFF
v_call: TRBV2; clone_size: few; j_call: TRBJ2-2; d_call: TRBD1; cdr3_length: 13; cdr3_nt: TGTGCCAGTAAACAGGGGGCGCCCGGGGAGCTGTTTTTT; cdr3_aa: CASKQGAPGELFF
v_call: TRBV6-1; clone_size: .; j_call: TRBJ1-1; d_call: .; cdr3_length: 12; cdr3_nt: TGTGCCAGCAGTTATTTGTACGGAGAAGCTTTCTTT; cdr3_aa: CASSYLYGEAFF
v_call: TRBV9; clone_size: .; j_call: TRBJ2-2; d_call: .; cdr3_length: 16; cdr3_nt: TGTGCCAGCAGCGTAGAACCGACCCTGAACACCGGGGAGCTGTTTTTT; cdr3_aa: CASSVEPTLNTGELFF
v_call: TRBV16; clone_size: .; j_call: TRBJ1-2; d_call: TRBD1; cdr3_length: 14; cdr3_nt: TGTGCCAGCAGCCCCCGACAGGGGAACTATGGCTACACCTTC; cdr3_aa: CASSPRQGNYGYTF
v_call: TRBV19; clone_size: .; j_call: TRBJ1-2; d_call: .; cdr3_length: 12; cdr3_nt: TGTGCCACCAGCCTCCAGGGACATGGCTACACCTTC; cdr3_aa: CATSLQGHGYTF
v_call: TRBV13; clone_size: few; j_call: TRBJ2-4; d_call: .; cdr3_length: 16; cdr3_nt: TGTGCCAGCAGTAGGACGGAGGGTGGATCCAAAAACATTCAGTACTTC; cdr3_aa: CASSRTEGGSKNIQYF
v_call: TRBV11-2; clone_size: .; j_call: TRBJ1-2; d_call: .; cdr3_length: 13; cdr3_nt: TGTGCCAGCGCAGGGGCCGTTAACTGTGGCTACACCTTC; cdr3_aa: CASAGAVNCGYTF
v_call: TRBV7-9; clone_size: .; j_call: TRBJ2-2; d_call: TRBD1; cdr3_length: 19; cdr3_nt: TGTGCCAGCAGGGCCCGGGACAGGGCCCAGAAGCCGAACACCGGGGAGCTGTTTTTT; cdr3_aa: CASRARDRAQKPNTGELFF
v_call: TRBV29-1; clone_size: few; j_call: TRBJ1-2; d_call: .; cdr3_length: 14; cdr3_nt: TGCAGCGTTGGGGGCGCAGGAAATAACTATGGCTACACCTTC; cdr3_aa: CSVGGAGNNYGYTF
v_call: TRBV29-1; clone_size: .; j_call: TRBJ2-5; d_call: .; cdr3_length: 14; cdr3_nt: TGCAGCGTTGTTAAGGGGGACCCAATGGAGACCCAGTACTTC; cdr3_aa: CSVVKGDPMETQYF
v_call: TRBV21-1; clone_size: few; j_call: TRBJ2-2; d_call: .; cdr3_length: 21; cdr3_nt: TGTGCCAGCAGCAAACCATTCGGACTAGCGGGAGCGATCACGAACACCGGGGAGCTGTTTTTT; cdr3_aa: CASSKPFGLAGAITNTGELFF
v_call: TRBV4-3; clone_size: .; j_call: TRBJ1-3; d_call: .; cdr3_length: 16; cdr3_nt: TGCGCCAGCAGCCAAGATCAGGGTAGCTCTGGAAACACCATATATTTT; cdr3_aa: CASSQDQGSSGNTIYF
v_call: TRBV28; clone_size: few; j_call: TRBJ2-1; d_call: TRBD2; cdr3_length: 17; cdr3_nt: TGTGCCAGCAGTAGGGTCAGCGGGAGGGCCGGGAGTAATGAGCAGTTCTTC; cdr3_aa: CASSRVSGRAGSNEQFF
v_call: TRBV19; clone_size: .; j_call: TRBJ2-4; d_call: .; cdr3_length: 15; cdr3_nt: TGTGCCAGTAGTAACGCAGTACTAGCCAAAAACATTCAGTACTTC; cdr3_aa: CASSNAVLAKNIQYF
v_call: TRBV28; clone_size: .; j_call: TRBJ2-1; d_call: .; cdr3_length: 11; cdr3_nt: TGTGCCAGCAGTTTGGCGTACGAGCAGTTCTTC; cdr3_aa: CASSLAYEQFF
v_call: TRBV6-5; clone_size: .; j_call: TRBJ1-2; d_call: TRBD1; cdr3_length: 16; cdr3_nt: TGTGCCAGCAGTTACTCGACAGGGGCTTCTGTTTATGGCTACACCTTC; cdr3_aa: CASSYSTGASVYGYTF
v_call: TRBV15; clone_size: few; j_call: TRBJ2-7; d_call: .; cdr3_length: 14; cdr3_nt: TGTGCCACCAGCAGAGCGGGGAGGCTCTACGAGCAGTACTTC; cdr3_aa: CATSRAGRLYEQYF
v_call: TRBV4-3; clone_size: .; j_call: TRBJ2-3; d_call: .; cdr3_length: 20; cdr3_nt: TGCGCCAGCAGCCAAGCCCCCACAGGGTTCGGTATGGGGCACACAGATACGCAGTATTTT; cdr3_aa: CASSQAPTGFGMGHTDTQYF
v_call: TRBV5-1; clone_size: .; j_call: TRBJ2-3; d_call: .; cdr3_length: 14; cdr3_nt: TGCGCCAGCAGCTTTGCATCAGGCACAGATACGCAGTATTTT; cdr3_aa: CASSFASGTDTQYF
v_call: TRBV19; clone_size: .; j_call: TRBJ2-5; d_call: .; cdr3_length: 11; cdr3_nt: TGTGCCAGTAGTATCCGAGAGACCCAGTACTTC; cdr3_aa: CASSIRETQYF
v_call: TRBV6-6; clone_size: .; j_call: TRBJ2-7; d_call: .; cdr3_length: 12; cdr3_nt: TGTGCCAGCAGGCACTATTCCTCCGAGCAGTACTTC; cdr3_aa: CASRHYSSEQYF
v_call: TRBV11-2; clone_size: .; j_call: TRBJ2-4; d_call: .; cdr3_length: 13; cdr3_nt: TGTGCCAGCAGCCCGTCCGGGATGAACATTCAGTACTTC; cdr3_aa: CASSPSGMNIQYF
v_call: TRBV18; clone_size: .; j_call: TRBJ1-5; d_call: .; cdr3_length: 16; cdr3_nt: TGTGCCAGCTCCCGAGGCAGCGCCGTGAGCAATCAGCCCCAGCATTTT; cdr3_aa: CASSRGSAVSNQPQHF
v_call: TRBV6-1; clone_size: few; j_call: TRBJ2-5; d_call: .; cdr3_length: 15; cdr3_nt: TGTGCCAGCAGTGAAGCCGGGGCGTACGTAGAGACCCAGTACTTC; cdr3_aa: CASSEAGAYVETQYF
v_call: TRBV5-6; clone_size: .; j_call: TRBJ1-5; d_call: .; cdr3_length: 13; cdr3_nt: TGTGCCAGCAGCTCACAAGGAGAACAGCCCCAGCATTTT; cdr3_aa: CASSSQGEQPQHF
v_call: TRBV28; clone_size: few; j_call: TRBJ1-5; d_call: .; cdr3_length: 15; cdr3_nt: TGTGCCAGCAGGGTTGGAGGGCCTGGGAATCAGCCCCAGCATTTT; cdr3_aa: CASRVGGPGNQPQHF
v_call: TRBV5-1; clone_size: few; j_call: TRBJ2-3; d_call: .; cdr3_length: 14; cdr3_nt: TGCGCCAGCAGCTTGAATCCTCTCGCAGATACGCAGTATTTT; cdr3_aa: CASSLNPLADTQYF
v_call: TRBV4-3; clone_size: few; j_call: TRBJ2-3; d_call: TRBD2; cdr3_length: 18; cdr3_nt: TGCGCCAGCAGCCAAGTCTCGGGACTAGCGGGATATTCAGATACGCAGTATTTT; cdr3_aa: CASSQVSGLAGYSDTQYF
v_call: TRBV6-1; clone_size: .; j_call: TRBJ2-7; d_call: .; cdr3_length: 12; cdr3_nt: TGTGCCAGCACGATCAGCATGGACGAGCAGTACTTC; cdr3_aa: CASTISMDEQYF
v_call: TRBV13; clone_size: .; j_call: TRBJ2-2; d_call: .; cdr3_length: 15; cdr3_nt: TGTGCCAGCAGCTTAAGTAGATTTTTCACCGGGGAGCTGTTTTTT; cdr3_aa: CASSLSRFFTGELFF
v_call: TRBV28; clone_size: .; j_call: TRBJ2-1; d_call: .; cdr3_length: 16; cdr3_nt: TGTGCCAGCAGTGGCCCCACGAGCGGAGCCTACAATGAGCAGTTCTTC; cdr3_aa: CASSGPTSGAYNEQFF
v_call: TRBV20-1; clone_size: few; j_call: TRBJ2-3; d_call: .; cdr3_length: 11; cdr3_nt: TGCAGTGCTTCCTCTACGGATACGCAGTATTTT; cdr3_aa: CSASSTDTQYF
v_call: TRBV5-1; clone_size: few; j_call: TRBJ2-5; d_call: .; cdr3_length: 14; cdr3_nt: TGCGCCAGCAGCTTGGTAGCGAACCAAGAGACCCAGTACTTC; cdr3_aa: CASSLVANQETQYF
v_call: TRBV9; clone_size: few; j_call: TRBJ2-1; d_call: .; cdr3_length: 14; cdr3_nt: TGTGCCAGCAGCGTAGAAGGTGGTTACAATGAGCAGTTCTTC; cdr3_aa: CASSVEGGYNEQFF
v_call: TRBV7-2; clone_size: few; j_call: TRBJ1-5; d_call: .; cdr3_length: 16; cdr3_nt: TGTGCCAGCAGCTTAGTGTCTTGGCAGGGAGACCAGCCCCAGCATTTT; cdr3_aa: CASSLVSWQGDQPQHF
v_call: TRBV28; clone_size: few; j_call: TRBJ2-2; d_call: TRBD1; cdr3_length: 15; cdr3_nt: TGTGCCAGTTTACCTCAGGGGGCGAACACCGGGGAGCTGTTTTTT; cdr3_aa: CASLPQGANTGELFF
v_call: TRBV5-1; clone_size: few; j_call: TRBJ2-3; d_call: TRBD1; cdr3_length: 15; cdr3_nt: TGCGCCAGCAGCTTGGGACAGGGGGGAACAGATACGCAGTATTTT; cdr3_aa: CASSLGQGGTDTQYF
v_call: TRBV6-6; clone_size: few; j_call: TRBJ2-7; d_call: .; cdr3_length: 14; cdr3_nt: TGTGCCAGCAGTTACCCTACATCCTCCTACGAGCAGTACTTC; cdr3_aa: CASSYPTSSYEQYF
v_call: TRBV4-3; clone_size: few; j_call: TRBJ2-3; d_call: TRBD2; cdr3_length: 14; cdr3_nt: TGCGCCAGCTCTCCGGGACTAGCGACAGATACGCAGTATTTT; cdr3_aa: CASSPGLATDTQYF
v_call: TRBV10-2; clone_size: .; j_call: TRBJ1-4; d_call: .; cdr3_length: 15; cdr3_nt: TGCGCCAGCAGCATGGCATCGGGGGCAGGTGAAAAACTGTTTTTT; cdr3_aa: CASSMASGAGEKLFF
v_call: TRBV11-1; clone_size: .; j_call: TRBJ2-1; d_call: .; cdr3_length: 14; cdr3_nt: TGTGCCAGCAGCTTAGTAGATTTAGGGAATGAGCAGTTCTTC; cdr3_aa: CASSLVDLGNEQFF
v_call: TRBV7-2; clone_size: few; j_call: TRBJ2-7; d_call: .; cdr3_length: 12; cdr3_nt: TGTGCCAGCAGTTTCAGGGGTGACGAGCAGTACTTC; cdr3_aa: CASSFRGDEQYF
v_call: TRBV7-2; clone_size: .; j_call: TRBJ2-1; d_call: .; cdr3_length: 16; cdr3_nt: TGTGCCAGCAGCCCCGCCGGGACTCAATACTACAATGAGCAGTTCTTC; cdr3_aa: CASSPAGTQYYNEQFF
v_call: TRBV7-2; clone_size: .; j_call: TRBJ2-5; d_call: TRBD2; cdr3_length: 15; cdr3_nt: TGTGCCAGCAGCTTAAGTGGTAGCGGGACAGAGACCCAGTACTTC; cdr3_aa: CASSLSGSGTETQYF
v_call: TRBV7-2; clone_size: .; j_call: TRBJ2-7; d_call: .; cdr3_length: 13; cdr3_nt: TGTGCCAGCAGCTCGGACAGATTCTACGAGCAGTACTTC; cdr3_aa: CASSSDRFYEQYF
v_call: TRBV7-2; clone_size: .; j_call: TRBJ2-2; d_call: TRBD1; cdr3_length: 14; cdr3_nt: TGTGCCAGCAGCCGGACAGGGGGGGACGGGGAGCTGTTTTTT; cdr3_aa: CASSRTGGDGELFF
v_call: TRBV11-2; clone_size: few; j_call: TRBJ2-1; d_call: TRBD2; cdr3_length: 14; cdr3_nt: TGTGCCAGCACCCCGCGGGAGGGTGCGGTTGAGCAGTTCTTC; cdr3_aa: CASTPREGAVEQFF
v_call: TRBV4-3; clone_size: .; j_call: TRBJ2-1; d_call: .; cdr3_length: 15; cdr3_nt: TGCGCCAGCAGCCAAGTAGGCACTAGCTGGGTTGAGCAGTTCTTC; cdr3_aa: CASSQVGTSWVEQFF
v_call: TRBV5-1; clone_size: .; j_call: TRBJ1-1; d_call: .; cdr3_length: 14; cdr3_nt: TGCGCCAGCAGCTTGGGCGCTGCAAACACTGAAGCTTTCTTT; cdr3_aa: CASSLGAANTEAFF